The 15 T cell receptor beta chains below were found in one sample sequenced in a study of T cell responses to AZD1222 COVID-19 vaccine. The data were produced by immunoSEQ multiplex PCR, yet TCRdb's version contains in-frame clones alone and is incomplete. Of tens of thousands of clones listed, around 90% are singletons. The sequences come from peripheral blood, collected on day 0 of AZD1222 vaccination. These receptors were taken from an adult in good health.

This chain joins TRBV7-2 and TRBJ2-1, with unresolved D. Per germline, CDR1 SGHTA and CDR2 FQGNSA. V lost 2 bases and J 7 bases, leaving 6 bases between the germline ends. The CDR3 length is 12 residues. The CDR3 loop is CASSLTQNEQFF. As DNA, the CDR3 is TGTGCCAGCAGCTTAACTCAGAATGAGCAGTTCTTC. Combining the CDR3 with reference TRBV7-2 and TRBJ2-1 gives the whole variable domain GAGVSQSPSNKVTEKGKDVELRCDPISGHTALYWYRQSLGQGLEFLIYFQGNSAPDKSGLPSDRFSAERTGGSVSTLTIQRTQQEDSAVYLCASSLTQNEQFFGPGTRLTVL.

The count of this clone is one. The genes are TRBV12-3 or TRBV12-4 and TRBJ1-2; maybe TRBD1 (5 bases). The CDR3 contains 13 residues. Trimming cost V 7 bases and J 2 bases, with 11 bases left between them. CDR3 coding DNA: TGTGCCAGCACCCCGACAGCCAACTATGGCTACACCTTC. Its translation is CASTPTANYGYTF.

This clone was found once. The gene calls are TRBV5-1 and TRBJ1-2; the D is unclear. The CDR3 length is 13 residues. With 0 bases removed from V and 3 bases from J, the gap between germline ends came to 6 bases. Looked up from germline, CDR1 is SGHRS and CDR2 is YFSETQ. For the CDR3, the DNA is TGCGCCAGCAGCTTGGAAGGGCACTATGGCTACACCTTC. It yields the protein CASSLEGHYGYTF.

The chain joins TRBV25-1 to TRBJ2-3; the D is unclear. Germline CDR1 is MGHDK and CDR2 is SYGVNS. The CDR3 totals 13 residues. Trimming shortened V by 6 bases and J by 2 bases, and 9 bases separated the two germline ends. The CDR3 here is CASRFSATDTQYF. The CDR3 bases are TGTGCCAGCAGATTTAGTGCCACAGATACGCAGTATTTT.

The genes are TRBV25-1 and TRBJ1-6, with D tentatively TRBD1 (6 bases). Germline CDR1 reads MGHDK; CDR2 reads SYGVNS. This CDR3 comprises 14 residues. V gave up 5 bases and J gave up 10 bases, with 15 bases separating them. In nucleotides, the CDR3 is TGTGCCAGCAGTTTCCGGGGGGCGAGCTCACCCCTCCACTTT. Its protein product is CASSFRGASSPLHF.

This chain uses TRBV5-1 with TRBJ2-3; D possibly matches TRBD1 or TRBD2 (5 bases each). The CDR3 has 15 residues. CDR1 SGHRS and CDR2 YFSETQ come from the germline V gene. V was pared by 1 base and J by 2 bases, with 11 bases between. This chain's CDR3 is CASSLRGENTDTQYF. Written as DNA, the CDR3 is TGCGCCAGCAGCTTGAGGGGAGAAAACACAGATACGCAGTATTTT.

This clone is a singleton in its sample. The genes are TRBV19 and TRBJ1-1; 8 bases are shared with TRBD1. The CDR3 is 15 amino acids. From germline, CDR1 is LNHDA and CDR2 SQIVND (reference sequence). Trimming removed 4 bases from V and 0 bases from J; junction bases left unmatched: 4. DNA of the CDR3: TGTGCCAGTAGTAACCAGGGGGCCCTGAACACTGAAGCTTTCTTT. It specifies CASSNQGALNTEAFF.

The chain links TRBV11-2 to TRBJ2-7; TRBD1 is a possible D gene (5 bases). Germline-derived CDR1 and CDR2 are SGHAT and FQNNGV. The CDR3 loop spans 15 amino acids. V was trimmed by 3 bases and J by 2 bases, leaving 14 bases between them. CDR3 in amino acids: CASSFPPGLTYEQYF. The CDR3 bases are TGTGCCAGCAGCTTTCCTCCAGGGTTGACCTACGAGCAGTACTTC.

This chain links TRBV11-1 with TRBJ1-2; D unclear. This CDR3 has 13 amino acids. Germline values: CDR1 SGHAT, CDR2 FQDESV (reference sequence). V gave up 1 base and J gave up 8 bases, with 11 bases separating them. CDR3 sequence: CASSLGTLGGYTF. CDR3 coding DNA: TGTGCCAGCAGCTTAGGCACTCTTGGCGGCTACACCTTC.

The rearrangement uses TRBV11-2 and TRBJ2-3, with TRBD2 as a possible D gene (6 bases). The CDR3 has 16 residues. The germline V gene has CDR1 SGHAT and CDR2 FQNNGV. Trimming removed 1 base at V and 6 bases at J, with 17 bases between. CDR3 amino acids: CASSLVSAGKRDTQYF. The CDR3 coding sequence is TGTGCCAGCAGCTTAGTTAGTGCGGGGAAGAGGGATACGCAGTATTTT.

This sequence joins TRBV29-1 and TRBJ2-3, with D possibly matching TRBD2 (6 bases). Between the trimmed V and J ends, which lost 0 bases and 2 bases, there was a span of 9 bases. The germline V gene encodes CDR1 SQVTM and CDR2 ANQGSEA. This CDR3 is 14 amino acids long. The CDR3 region has the DNA TGCAGCGTTGAAGAGGGACTTTTCACAGATACGCAGTATTTT. Translation: CSVEEGLFTDTQYF.

This chain connects TRBV4-3 to TRBJ1-1; no clear D gene. V lost 0 bases to trimming and J lost 0 bases, with 8 bases between them. CDR1 is LGHNA, CDR2 YSLEER, per germline. The CDR3 totals 15 residues. The CDR3 loop reads CASSQEVVMNTEAFF. In nucleotides, the CDR3 is TGCGCCAGCAGCCAAGAGGTAGTCATGAACACTGAAGCTTTCTTT.

The chain carries TRBV19 and TRBJ2-3; D ambiguous. The CDR3 is 13 residues long. Germline CDR1 and CDR2: LNHDA and SQIVND (reference sequence). Trimming removed 4 bases at V and 4 bases at J, with 9 bases between. The CDR3 spells CASSTRYSDTQYF. The CDR3 nucleotides read TGTGCCAGTAGTACCCGTTATTCAGATACGCAGTATTTT.

The chain links TRBV7-6 to TRBJ2-3; TRBD2 is a possible D gene (5 bases). Germline assignment: CDR1 SGHVS and CDR2 FNYEAQ. Deletions cut 2 bases from V and 2 bases from J, with 11 bases between. The CDR3 is 15 amino acids. Here the CDR3 reads CASSLISGVTDTQYF. CDR3 nucleotide sequence: TGTGCCAGCAGCTTAATCAGCGGTGTCACAGATACGCAGTATTTT.

The chain has TRBV5-6 and TRBJ1-5, with TRBD1 identical over 7 bases. The CDR3 sequence is 15 residues long. The V gene end was trimmed by 4 bases and the J gene end by 7 bases; junction bases not matched to a gene: 11. The germline CDR1 and CDR2 sequences are SGHDT and YYEEEE. CDR3 DNA: TGTGCCAGCAGCACCTTGACAGGGACGGGCCAGCCCCAGCATTTT. Amino acids: CASSTLTGTGQPQHF.